The TCR beta chain described here comes from a study of blood T cell repertoires in COVID-19 (dated by TCRdb to the early 2020s). For the study in its entirety: Collaborator samples came from the United States, Italy and Spain and covered acute and convalescent phases of COVID-19. The prospective study material was composed of cDNA or gDNA derived from T cells, B-cell-depleted T cells, or PBMCs. Subjects who had been exposed to COVID-19, were actively infected with it, or had recovered from it provided the deeply sampled blood TCRbeta repertoires that made up the dataset. A freely available public database, intended as a resource for researchers studying the immune response to SARS-CoV-2, is where the repertoires were released. The samples were drawn from the first 160 participants of the ongoing ImmuneRACE study and from 950 to 1,500 subjects provided by 6 global collaborators. A de-identified subject ID, COVID-19 status, age in years and sex were almost always included in the sample metadata. HLA class I and class II types, where available, came from metadata supplied by the sample provider rather than from assay-based typing.

Concerning this clone: It lacks a known antigen. The record has no base qualities; no much larger clone is one base away.

TCRbeta CDR3 regions were amplified from genomic DNA using the immunoSEQ Assay, a bias-controlled multiplex PCR. In the source study's methods: Nucleated cell counts per sample were estimated from amplification of reference gene primers within the assay. To quantify the absolute abundance of each unique TCRbeta CDR3 rearrangement, sequence reads were collapsed and filtered. Productive Simpson clonality was computed per sample as the square root of Simpson's diversity index over productive rearrangements. This is the immuneACCESS table as TCRdb keeps it, with only in-frame sequences that have V and J called. A part of the clones is gone; compared with another copy, unresolved V genes explain less than half, and the rest is unexplained. The V and J calls and clone size were taken over from that table, and D and trimming were inferred from the DNA. The sample includes 50,000 to 60,000 clones, with 83% observed a single time. The top ten constitute 15% to 20% of the sample.

Whole blood was collected in K2EDTA tubes by collaborating institutions according to the institutions' own protocols. For TCRbeta analysis, collaborators shipped samples as frozen whole blood, isolated PBMCs, or DNA extracted from either of those sample types. Broad study findings and their caveats: The amount of clinical and demographic metadata varied by source and participant and was provided uncurated.

The clonotype was recovered from a man between 35 and 55 years old with acute or convalescent COVID-19. The material sequenced was peripheral blood.

The CDR3 here reads CASSVARDYEQYF. The nucleotide sequence reads TGTGCCAGCAGTGTGGCCAGGGACTACGAGCAGTACTTC. The rearranged segments are TRBV2 and TRBJ2-7, with TRBD1 perhaps the D gene, on 5 matching bases. For CDR1 and CDR2, the germline V gene lists SNHLY and FYNNEI. Deletion took 4 bases off V and 3 bases off J, with a span of 10 bases between the germline ends. Reading from cysteine to phenylalanine, the CDR3 counts 13 amino acids. The kept DNA is CDR3 alone, 39 bases in frame from the first base.